The 10 T cell receptor beta chains listed next were all sequenced from one sample in a study of early T cells in non-severe SARS-CoV-2 infection (dated by TCRdb to the early 2020s). Library preparation used 5' RACE. Sequencing was carried out with a NextSeq 500. The public reads were quality trimmed at Q25 with fastp and then assembled into clones with MiXCR by TCRdb, keeping productive beta chains. Under each unique CDR3 protein, matching rows form one entry showing the most common genes and DNA. In all, the sample holds tens of thousands of distinct CDR3 sequences, and around 7% of those were seen once. The ten largest clones capture just over 4% of the sample. The sample comprised whole blood. These receptors came from an adult who was a healthcare worker with PCR-confirmed SARS-CoV-2 infection or an uninfected control (not recorded which).

This clonotype has a count of ten or more. The chain joins TRBV11-2 to TRBJ2-1; weak D call: TRBD1 (5 bases). CDR1 is SGHAT and CDR2 is FQNNGV in the germline V gene. The CDR3 covers 12 residues. V was trimmed by 4 bases and J by 8 bases, leaving 9 bases between them. The CDR3 spells CASSSQGYEQFF. CDR3 DNA sequence: TGTGCCAGCAGCTCCCAGGGTTATGAGCAGTTCTTC.

There are many counts of this clonotype. The rearrangement joins TRBV29-1 to TRBJ1-1; TRBD1 agrees at 9 bases. CDR3 length equals 14 residues. Germline V gene sequence: CDR1 SQVTM, CDR2 ANQGSEA. Trimming took 5 bases from V and 5 from J; bases not matched to a gene: 9. Written as DNA, the CDR3 is TGCAGCGTTCGTACCGGGACAGGGCGTACTGAAGCTTTCTTT. Its protein is CSVRTGTGRTEAFF.

At least ten counts were recorded for this clonotype. This chain uses TRBV5-1 with TRBJ2-5, with TRBD2 matching 7 bases. V lost 7 bases to trimming and J lost 4 bases; unmatched junction nucleotides: 13. The CDR3 covers 15 residues. Germline CDR1 SGHRS, CDR2 YFSETQ. In DNA form, the CDR3 reads TGCGCCAGCGCCAACCCTGCGGGAGCAGGAGAGACCCAGTACTTC. Its translation: CASANPAGAGETQYF. Looking up the rest from reference TRBV5-1 and TRBJ2-5 gives the full variable domain: KAGVTQTPRYLIKTRGQQVTLSCSPISGHRSVSWYQQTPGQGLQFLFEYFSETQRNKGNFPGRFSGRQFSNSRSEMNVSTLELGDSALYLCASANPAGAGETQYFGPGTRLLVL.

The V gene is TRBV20-1, the J gene TRBJ1-1; tentative D call: TRBD1 (6 bases). Trimming stripped 5 bases from V and 3 bases from J, with 13 bases between. CDR3 size: 13 residues. The germline V gene has CDR1 DFQATT and CDR2 SNEGSKA (reference sequence). CDR3 nucleotide sequence: TGCAGTGCTTACACAGGGAGTTACACTGAAGCTTTCTTT. Its translation: CSAYTGSYTEAFF.

The sample holds many counts of this clonotype. The chain uses TRBV28 and TRBJ1-5; D uncertain. CDR3 length equals 14 residues. V dropped 2 bases and J dropped 1 base, with 6 bases sitting between them. In germline, CDR1 is MDHEN, CDR2 SYDVKM. The CDR3 region is CASSLRASNQPQHF. Written as DNA, the CDR3 is TGTGCCAGCAGTTTAAGGGCGAGCAATCAGCCCCAGCATTTT.

This clonotype has at least ten counts. CDR3 residues: CATSGWTSNTGELFF. The CDR3 DNA sequence: TGTGCCACCAGTGGGTGGACATCGAACACCGGGGAGCTGTTTTTT. This chain uses TRBV24-1 with TRBJ2-2; D might be TRBD1 (5 bases). Germline loops: CDR1 KGHDR, CDR2 SFDVKD. The V and J ends lost 5 bases and 0 bases respectively, with 9 bases between them. The CDR3 sequence is 15 residues long.

This clonotype has a count of ten or more. The chain carries TRBV20-1 and TRBJ2-5; no clear D gene. The CDR3 spans 17 residues. Germline values: CDR1 DFQATT, CDR2 SNEGSKA (reference sequence). V lost 3 bases and J lost 2, with 22 bases in between. The CDR3 sequence: CSARDPESTAGQETQYF. As DNA, the CDR3 is TGCAGTGCTAGGGACCCGGAGAGTACGGCAGGACAAGAGACCCAGTACTTC.

This clonotype was seen many times. CDR3 in amino acids: CASRPTGMNTEAFF. The CDR3, as DNA: TGTGCCAGCAGACCTACAGGAATGAACACTGAAGCTTTCTTT. The V and J genes are TRBV28 and TRBJ1-1; D possibly corresponds to TRBD1 (5 bases). CDR1 MDHEN and CDR2 SYDVKM come from the germline V gene. The CDR3 covers 14 residues. V lost 6 bases and J 0 bases, leaving 11 bases between the germline ends.

This clonotype appeared many times. The CDR3 protein is CASSQDEEAGSYGYTF. The CDR3 DNA follows: TGTGCCAGCAGCCAAGACGAGGAGGCAGGGAGCTATGGCTACACCTTC. The genes are TRBV3-1 and TRBJ1-2, with D possibly matching TRBD1 (5 bases). Germline V gene lookup returns CDR1 LGHDT and CDR2 YNNKEL (reference sequence). Trimming removed 0 bases from V and 4 bases from J, with 15 bases in between. The CDR3 is 16 residues long.

In its sample, this clonotype was seen a few times. This chain links TRBV10-3 with TRBJ2-7; no definite D call. This CDR3 is 13 amino acids long. V lost 5 bases and J lost 3, with 11 bases in between. Looked up from germline, CDR1 is ENHRY and CDR2 is SYGVKD. CDR3: CAISTPRNYEQYF. The CDR3 DNA is TGTGCCATCAGTACCCCTCGCAACTACGAGCAGTACTTC.